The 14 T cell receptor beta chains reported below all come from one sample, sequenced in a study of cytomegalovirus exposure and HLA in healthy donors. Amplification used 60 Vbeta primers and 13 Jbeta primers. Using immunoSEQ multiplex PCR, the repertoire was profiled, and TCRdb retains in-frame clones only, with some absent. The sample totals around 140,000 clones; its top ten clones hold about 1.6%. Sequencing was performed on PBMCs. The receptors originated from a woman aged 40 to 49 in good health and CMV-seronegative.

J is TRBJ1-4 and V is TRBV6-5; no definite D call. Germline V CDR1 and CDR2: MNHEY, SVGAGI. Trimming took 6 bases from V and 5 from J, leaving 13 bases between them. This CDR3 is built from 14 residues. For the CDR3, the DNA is TGTGCCAGCAGCGGCCCGGGGTTCAATGAAAAACTGTTTTTT. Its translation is CASSGPGFNEKLFF.

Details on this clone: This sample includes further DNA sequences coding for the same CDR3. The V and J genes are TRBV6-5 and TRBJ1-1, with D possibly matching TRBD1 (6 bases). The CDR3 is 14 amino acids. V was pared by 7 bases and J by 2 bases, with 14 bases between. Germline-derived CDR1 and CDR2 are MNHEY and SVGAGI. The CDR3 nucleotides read TGTGCCAGCACCCGCGCTGGGGGCAACACTGAAGCTTTCTTT. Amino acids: CASTRAGGNTEAFF.

The CDR3 DNA sequence: TGTGCCAGCAGTTACCCTAACGCAGGGCCCACTGAAGCTTTCTTT. Its translation is CASSYPNAGPTEAFF. This chain uses TRBV6-5 with TRBJ1-1; maybe TRBD1 (5 bases). The V gene lost 2 bases and the J gene lost 4 bases, with 14 bases spanning the gap. CDR1 is MNHEY and CDR2 is SVGAGI in the germline V gene. The CDR3 totals 15 residues.

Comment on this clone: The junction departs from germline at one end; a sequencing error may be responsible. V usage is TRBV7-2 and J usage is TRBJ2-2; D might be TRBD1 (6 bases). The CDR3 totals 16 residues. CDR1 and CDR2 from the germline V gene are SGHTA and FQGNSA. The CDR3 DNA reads TGTGCCAGCAGCTTAGCCCCCAGGGGTGGGACCGGGGAGCTGCTTTTT. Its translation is CASSLAPRGGTGELLF.

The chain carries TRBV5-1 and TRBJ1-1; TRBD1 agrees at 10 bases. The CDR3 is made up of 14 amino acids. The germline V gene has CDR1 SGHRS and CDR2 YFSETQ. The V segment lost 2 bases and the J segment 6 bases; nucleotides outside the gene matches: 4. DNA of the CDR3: TGCGCCAGCAGCTTACGGGACAGGGGTGCTGAAGCTTTCTTT. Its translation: CASSLRDRGAEAFF.

CDR3 in amino acids: CASSPSPGTGGRLGTTDTQYF. CDR3 sequence (DNA): TGCGCCAGCAGCCCCAGCCCCGGGACAGGGGGGAGGCTAGGGACCACAGATACGCAGTATTTT. The chain couples TRBV5-1 to TRBJ2-3, with 11 positions matching TRBD1. Trimming at V came to 4 bases and at J to 2 bases, leaving 21 bases not matched to a gene. This CDR3 spans 21 amino acids. Germline CDR1 is SGHRS and CDR2 is YFSETQ. Based on the CDR3 plus reference TRBV5-1 and TRBJ2-3, the full variable domain is KAGVTQTPRYLIKTRGQQVTLSCSPISGHRSVSWYQQTPGQGLQFLFEYFSETQRNKGNFPGRFSGRQFSNSRSEMNVSTLELGDSALYLCASSPSPGTGGRLGTTDTQYFGPGTRLTVL.

CDR3 coding DNA: TGTGCCAGCAGTGACAGCAGGTATCAGCCCCAGCATTTT. Translated, it gives CASSDSRYQPQHF. The genes are TRBV6-1 and TRBJ1-5; no definite D call. V was pared by 3 bases and J by 5 bases, with 8 bases between. CDR3 length: 13 residues. In germline, CDR1 is MNHNS, CDR2 SASEGT.

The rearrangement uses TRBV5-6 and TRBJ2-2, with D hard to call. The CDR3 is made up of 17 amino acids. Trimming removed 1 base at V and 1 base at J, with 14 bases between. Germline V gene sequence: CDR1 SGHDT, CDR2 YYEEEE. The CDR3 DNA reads TGTGCCAGCAGCTTGAACTCCCCTAGTTGGAACACCGGGGAGCTGTTTTTT. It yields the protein CASSLNSPSWNTGELFF.

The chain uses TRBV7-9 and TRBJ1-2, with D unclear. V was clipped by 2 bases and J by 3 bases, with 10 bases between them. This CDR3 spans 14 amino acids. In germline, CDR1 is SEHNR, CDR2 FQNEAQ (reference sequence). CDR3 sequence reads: CASSLRGRDYGYTF. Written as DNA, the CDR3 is TGTGCCAGCAGCTTACGCGGCCGGGACTATGGCTACACCTTC.

CDR3 residues: CASSQYFGTGRGELFF. The CDR3 region has the DNA TGTGCCAGCAGCCAATATTTCGGGACAGGCCGCGGGGAGCTGTTTTTT. V and J are TRBV16 and TRBJ2-2; 8 positions match TRBD1. Losses at the gene ends were 1 base for V and 7 bases for J; bases not matched to a gene: 8. CDR3 size: 16 residues. From germline, CDR1 is KGHSY and CDR2 FQNENV.

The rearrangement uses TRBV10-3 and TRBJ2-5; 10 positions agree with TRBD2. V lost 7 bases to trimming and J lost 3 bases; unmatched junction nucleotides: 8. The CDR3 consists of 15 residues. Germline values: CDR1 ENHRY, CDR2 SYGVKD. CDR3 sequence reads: CAITSGLAREETQYF. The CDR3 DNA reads TGTGCCATCACTTCGGGACTAGCGAGGGAAGAGACCCAGTACTTC.

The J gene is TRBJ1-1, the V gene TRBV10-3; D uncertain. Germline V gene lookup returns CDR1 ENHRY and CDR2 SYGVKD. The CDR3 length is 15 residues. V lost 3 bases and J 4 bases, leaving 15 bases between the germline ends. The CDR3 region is CAISDPGGRSTEAFF. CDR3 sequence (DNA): TGTGCCATCAGTGATCCTGGAGGGCGCAGCACTGAAGCTTTCTTT.

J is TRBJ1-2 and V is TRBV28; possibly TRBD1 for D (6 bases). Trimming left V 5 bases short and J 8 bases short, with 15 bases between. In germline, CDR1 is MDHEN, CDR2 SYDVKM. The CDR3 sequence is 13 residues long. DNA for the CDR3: TGTGCCAGCAGTGTCCGCGCAGGGGTCGGCTACACCTTC. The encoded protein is CASSVRAGVGYTF.

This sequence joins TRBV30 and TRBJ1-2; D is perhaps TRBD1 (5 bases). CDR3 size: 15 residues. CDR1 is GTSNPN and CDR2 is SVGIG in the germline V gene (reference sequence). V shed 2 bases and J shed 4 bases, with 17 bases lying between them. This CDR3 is CAWSKIGAQGYGYTF. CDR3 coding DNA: TGTGCCTGGAGTAAGATAGGGGCGCAAGGCTATGGCTACACCTTC.